This T cell receptor beta chain came from a study of blood T cell repertoires in COVID-19. Germline V gene data show CDR1 as MDHEN and CDR2 as SYDVKM. This CDR3 is built from 16 residues. The ends lost 3 bases at V and 7 bases at J; junction bases unmatched: 9. Libraries were prepared by immunoSEQ multiplex PCR; TCRdb keeps only in-frame clonotypes and omits some of them. The sample holds under 150,000 clones, roughly 90% seen once. V and J are TRBV28 and TRBJ1-4; 9 bases line up with TRBD1. The origin of this receptor is a man aged 50 or older with active or convalescent COVID-19. Sequencing was carried out using peripheral blood. The CDR3 sequence: CASSLLSRTGAEKLFF. The CDR3 DNA follows: TGTGCCAGCAGTTTGCTGTCGAGGACAGGGGCTGAAAAACTGTTTTTT.